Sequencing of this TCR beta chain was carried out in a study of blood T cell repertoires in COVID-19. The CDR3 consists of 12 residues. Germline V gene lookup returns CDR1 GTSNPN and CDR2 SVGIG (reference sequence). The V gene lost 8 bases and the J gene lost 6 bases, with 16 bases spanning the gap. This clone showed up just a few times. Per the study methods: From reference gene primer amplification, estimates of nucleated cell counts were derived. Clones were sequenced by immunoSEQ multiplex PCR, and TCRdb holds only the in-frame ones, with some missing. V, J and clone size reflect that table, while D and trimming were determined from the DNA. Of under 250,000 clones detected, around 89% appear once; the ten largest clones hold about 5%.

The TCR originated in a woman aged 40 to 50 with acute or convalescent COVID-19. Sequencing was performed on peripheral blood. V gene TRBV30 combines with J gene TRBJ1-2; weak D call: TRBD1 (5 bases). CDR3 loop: CARGEIGDGYTF. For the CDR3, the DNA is TGTGCCCGCGGGGAGATAGGGGATGGCTACACCTTC.